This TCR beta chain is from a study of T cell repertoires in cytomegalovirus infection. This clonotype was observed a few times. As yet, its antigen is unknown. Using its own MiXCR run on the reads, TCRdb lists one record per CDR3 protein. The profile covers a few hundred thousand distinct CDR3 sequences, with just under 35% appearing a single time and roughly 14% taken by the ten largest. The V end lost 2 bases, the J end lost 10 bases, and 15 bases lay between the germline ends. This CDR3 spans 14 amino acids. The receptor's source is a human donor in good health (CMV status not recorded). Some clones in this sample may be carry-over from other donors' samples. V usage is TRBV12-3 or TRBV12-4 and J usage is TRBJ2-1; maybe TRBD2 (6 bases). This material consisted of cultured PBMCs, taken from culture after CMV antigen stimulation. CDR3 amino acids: CASSLREIGVEQFF. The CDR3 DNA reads TGTGCCAGCAGTTTACGGGAGATTGGCGTCGAGCAGTTCTTC.